A single sample gave rise to the 3 T cell receptor beta chains below, sequenced in a study of shared clonotypes between healthy human individuals. Libraries were prepared by immunoSEQ multiplex PCR; TCRdb keeps only in-frame clonotypes and omits some of them. Among a few million clones, around 90% were seen once, and the ten largest hold around 0.4%. Sequences were obtained from naive CD4+ T cells from PBMCs. Subset noted: CD45RA+ positively selected. The receptors were sampled from a man between 18 and 29 years old in good health. Some clones in this sample may be carry-over from other donors' samples.

CDR3 loop: CASSLTGKANEKLFF. DNA for the CDR3: TGTGCCAGCAGTTTGACCGGGAAGGCTAATGAAAAACTGTTTTTT. The rearrangement uses TRBV28 and TRBJ1-4; D ambiguous. V gave up 3 bases and J gave up 3 bases, with 11 bases separating them. The CDR3 covers 15 residues. From germline, CDR1 is MDHEN and CDR2 SYDVKM.

About this clone: Other DNA variants within this sample encode the same CDR3. V usage is TRBV5-1 and J usage is TRBJ1-3; tentative D call: TRBD1 (5 bases). Trimming stripped 0 bases from V and 0 bases from J, with 7 bases between. This CDR3 has 15 residues. CDR1 and CDR2 from the germline V gene are SGHRS and YFSETQ. The CDR3 region is CASSLEGSSGNTIYF. The CDR3 DNA sequence: TGCGCCAGCAGCTTGGAGGGGAGCTCTGGAAACACCATATATTTT.

The chain employs TRBV25-1 and TRBJ2-7; 7 bases match TRBD2. J gave up 1 base and V 6 bases, and 9 bases lay outside the gene matches. There are 15 residues in the CDR3. Germline loops: CDR1 MGHDK, CDR2 SYGVNS. The CDR3 sequence is CASSGHQRGSYEQYF. DNA of the CDR3: TGTGCCAGCAGCGGCCATCAGCGGGGTTCCTACGAGCAGTACTTC.